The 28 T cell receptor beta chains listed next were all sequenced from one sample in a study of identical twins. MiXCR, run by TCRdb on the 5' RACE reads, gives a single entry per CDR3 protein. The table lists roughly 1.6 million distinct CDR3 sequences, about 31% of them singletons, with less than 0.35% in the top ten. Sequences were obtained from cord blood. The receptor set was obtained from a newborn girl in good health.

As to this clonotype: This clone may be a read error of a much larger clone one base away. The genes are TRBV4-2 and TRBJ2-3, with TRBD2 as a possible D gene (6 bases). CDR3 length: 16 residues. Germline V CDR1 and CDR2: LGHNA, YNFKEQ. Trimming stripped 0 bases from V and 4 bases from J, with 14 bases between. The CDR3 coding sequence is TGTGCCAGCAGCCAAGAACTAGCCCCAAGCGCAGATACGCAGTATTTT. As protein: CASSQELAPSADTQYF.

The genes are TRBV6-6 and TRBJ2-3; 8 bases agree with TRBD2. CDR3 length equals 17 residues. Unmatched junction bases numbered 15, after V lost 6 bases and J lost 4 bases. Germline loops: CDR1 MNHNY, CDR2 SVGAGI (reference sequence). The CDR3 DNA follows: TGTGCCAGCAGACCCAAACCGGGACTAGGTCTCTCAGATACGCAGTATTTT. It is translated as CASRPKPGLGLSDTQYF.

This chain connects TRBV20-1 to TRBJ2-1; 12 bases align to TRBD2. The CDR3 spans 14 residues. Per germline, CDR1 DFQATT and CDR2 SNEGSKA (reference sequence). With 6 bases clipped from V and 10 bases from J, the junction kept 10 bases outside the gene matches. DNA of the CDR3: TGCAGTGCCCCACTAGCGGGAGGCCCCATAGAGCAGTTCTTC. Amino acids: CSAPLAGGPIEQFF.

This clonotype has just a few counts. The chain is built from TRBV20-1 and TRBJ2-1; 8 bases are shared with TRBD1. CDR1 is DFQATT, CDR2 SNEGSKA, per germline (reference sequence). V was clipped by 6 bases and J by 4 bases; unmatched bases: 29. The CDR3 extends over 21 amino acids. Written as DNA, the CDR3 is TGCAGTGCCGAACCAATGTACATTGTGGGGACAGGAGTCCCCGAGTACAATGAGCAGTTCTTC. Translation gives CSAEPMYIVGTGVPEYNEQFF.

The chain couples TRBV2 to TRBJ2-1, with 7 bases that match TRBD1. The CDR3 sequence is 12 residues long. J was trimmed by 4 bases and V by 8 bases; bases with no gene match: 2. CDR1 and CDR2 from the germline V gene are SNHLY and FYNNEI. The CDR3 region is CASGTEYNEQFF. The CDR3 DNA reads TGTGCCAGCGGGACAGAGTACAATGAGCAGTTCTTC.

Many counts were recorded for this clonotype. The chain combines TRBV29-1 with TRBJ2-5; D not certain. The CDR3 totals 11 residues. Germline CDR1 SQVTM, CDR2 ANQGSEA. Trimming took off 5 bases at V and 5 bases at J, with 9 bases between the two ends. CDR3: CSVRQEETQYF. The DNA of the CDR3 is TGCAGCGTTCGCCAGGAGGAGACCCAGTACTTC.

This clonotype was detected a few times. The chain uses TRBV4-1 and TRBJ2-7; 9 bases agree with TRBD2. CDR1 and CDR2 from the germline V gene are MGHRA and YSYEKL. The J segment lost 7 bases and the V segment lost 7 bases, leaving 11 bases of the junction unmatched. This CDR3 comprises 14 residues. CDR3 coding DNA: TGCGCCAGCAAATATGCGGGAGGGCCCAGTGAGCAGTACTTC. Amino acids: CASKYAGGPSEQYF.

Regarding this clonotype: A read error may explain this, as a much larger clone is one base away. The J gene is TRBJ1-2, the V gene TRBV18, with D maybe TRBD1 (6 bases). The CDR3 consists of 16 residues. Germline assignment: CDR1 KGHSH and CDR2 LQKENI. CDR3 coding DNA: TGTGCCAGCTTACCAAATCCGGCGGGACACTTTTATGGCTACACCTTC. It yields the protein CASLPNPAGHFYGYTF.

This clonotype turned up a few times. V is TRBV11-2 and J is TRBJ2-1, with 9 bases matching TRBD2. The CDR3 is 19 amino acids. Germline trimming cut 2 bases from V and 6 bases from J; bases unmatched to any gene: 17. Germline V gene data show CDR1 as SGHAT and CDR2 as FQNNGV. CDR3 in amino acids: CASSLRRASGIYIPNEQFF. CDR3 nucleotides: TGTGCCAGCAGCTTAAGAAGGGCTAGCGGGATTTACATCCCCAATGAGCAGTTCTTC. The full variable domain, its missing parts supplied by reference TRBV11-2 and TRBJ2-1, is EAGVAQSPRYKIIEKRQSVAFWCNPISGHATLYWYQQILGQGPKLLIQFQNNGVVDDSQLPKDRFSAERLKGVDSTLKIQPAKLEDSAVYLCASSLRRASGIYIPNEQFFGPGTRLTVL.

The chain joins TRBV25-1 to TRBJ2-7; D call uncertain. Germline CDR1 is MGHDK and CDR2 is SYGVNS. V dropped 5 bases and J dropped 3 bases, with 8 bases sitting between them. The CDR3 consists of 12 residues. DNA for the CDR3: TGTGCCAGCAGTATCACCCACTACGAGCAGTACTTC. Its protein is CASSITHYEQYF.

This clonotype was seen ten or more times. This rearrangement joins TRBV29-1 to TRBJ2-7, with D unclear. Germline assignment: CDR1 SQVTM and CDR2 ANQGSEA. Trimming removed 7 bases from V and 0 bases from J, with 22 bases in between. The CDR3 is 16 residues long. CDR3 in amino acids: CSALFRAANLSYEQYF. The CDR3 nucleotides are TGCAGCGCTCTATTCCGGGCCGCCAACCTCTCCTACGAGCAGTACTTC.

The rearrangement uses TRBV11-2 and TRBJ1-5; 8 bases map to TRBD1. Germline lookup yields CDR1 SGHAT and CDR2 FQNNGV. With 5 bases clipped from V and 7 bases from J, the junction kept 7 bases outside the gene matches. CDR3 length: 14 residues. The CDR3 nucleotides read TGTGCCAGCAGCCGGACAGGGACTAACCAGCCCCAGCATTTT. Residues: CASSRTGTNQPQHF.

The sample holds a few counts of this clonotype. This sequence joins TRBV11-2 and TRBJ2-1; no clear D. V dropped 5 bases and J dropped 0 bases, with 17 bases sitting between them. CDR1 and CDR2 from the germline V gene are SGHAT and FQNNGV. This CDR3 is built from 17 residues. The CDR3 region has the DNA TGTGCCAGCAGCAAAGGAGTCTACCGCAGCTCCTACAATGAGCAGTTCTTC. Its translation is CASSKGVYRSSYNEQFF.

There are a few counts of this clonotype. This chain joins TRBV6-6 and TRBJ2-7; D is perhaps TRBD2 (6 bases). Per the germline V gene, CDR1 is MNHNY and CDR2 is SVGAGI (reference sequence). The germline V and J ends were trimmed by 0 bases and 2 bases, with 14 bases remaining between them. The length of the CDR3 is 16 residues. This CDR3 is CASSYSIPGVTYEQYF. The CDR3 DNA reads TGTGCCAGCAGTTACTCGATCCCGGGAGTCACCTACGAGCAGTACTTC.

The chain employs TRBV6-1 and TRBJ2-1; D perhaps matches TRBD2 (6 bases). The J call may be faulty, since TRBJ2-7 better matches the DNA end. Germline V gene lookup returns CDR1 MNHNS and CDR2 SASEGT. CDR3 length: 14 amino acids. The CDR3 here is CASTSVLPYNEQYF. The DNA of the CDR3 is TGTGCCAGCACTAGCGTCCTCCCCTACAATGAGCAGTACTTC.

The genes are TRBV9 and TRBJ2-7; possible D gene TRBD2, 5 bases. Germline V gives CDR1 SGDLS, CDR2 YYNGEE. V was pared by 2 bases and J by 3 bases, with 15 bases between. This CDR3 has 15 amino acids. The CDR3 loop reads CASSVGEGPGYEQYF. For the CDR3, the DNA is TGTGCCAGCAGCGTGGGAGAGGGTCCAGGCTACGAGCAGTACTTC.

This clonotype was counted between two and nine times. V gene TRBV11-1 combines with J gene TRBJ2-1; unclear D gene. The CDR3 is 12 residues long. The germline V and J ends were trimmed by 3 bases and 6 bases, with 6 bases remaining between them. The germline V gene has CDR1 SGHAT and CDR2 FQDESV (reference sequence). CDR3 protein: CASSFLPNEQFF. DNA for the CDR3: TGTGCCAGCAGCTTTCTTCCCAATGAGCAGTTCTTC.

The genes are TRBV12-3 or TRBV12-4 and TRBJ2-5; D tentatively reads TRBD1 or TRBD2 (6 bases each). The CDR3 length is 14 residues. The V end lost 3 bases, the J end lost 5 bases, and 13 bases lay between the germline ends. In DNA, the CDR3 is TGTGCCAGCAGTTTGTGGGGGGCTGATGAGACCCAGTACTTC. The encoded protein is CASSLWGADETQYF.

CDR3 nucleotide sequence: TGCGCCAGCAGCGTCGACAGGGCGCCTTACGAGCAGTACTTC. Translation: CASSVDRAPYEQYF. The V and J genes are TRBV5-1 and TRBJ2-7, with 7 bases fitting TRBD1. V shed 4 bases, J shed 4 bases, and the junction held 8 bases outside the gene matches. From germline, CDR1 is SGHRS and CDR2 YFSETQ. The CDR3 sequence is 14 residues long.

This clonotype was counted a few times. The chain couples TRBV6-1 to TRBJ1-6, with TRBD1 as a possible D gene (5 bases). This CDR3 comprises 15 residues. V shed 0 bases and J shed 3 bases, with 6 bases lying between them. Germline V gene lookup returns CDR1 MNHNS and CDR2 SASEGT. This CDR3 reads CASSEAGVYNSPLHF. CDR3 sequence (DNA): TGTGCCAGCAGTGAAGCGGGGGTCTATAATTCACCCCTCCACTTT.

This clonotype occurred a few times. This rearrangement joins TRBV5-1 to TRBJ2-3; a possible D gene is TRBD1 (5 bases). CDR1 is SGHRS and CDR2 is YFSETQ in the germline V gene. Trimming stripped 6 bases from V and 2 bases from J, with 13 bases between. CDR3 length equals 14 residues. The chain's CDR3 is CASTVLGVTDTQYF. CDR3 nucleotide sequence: TGCGCCAGCACCGTCCTAGGGGTCACAGATACGCAGTATTTT. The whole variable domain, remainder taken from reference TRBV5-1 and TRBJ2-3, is KAGVTQTPRYLIKTRGQQVTLSCSPISGHRSVSWYQQTPGQGLQFLFEYFSETQRNKGNFPGRFSGRQFSNSRSEMNVSTLELGDSALYLCASTVLGVTDTQYFGPGTRLTVL.

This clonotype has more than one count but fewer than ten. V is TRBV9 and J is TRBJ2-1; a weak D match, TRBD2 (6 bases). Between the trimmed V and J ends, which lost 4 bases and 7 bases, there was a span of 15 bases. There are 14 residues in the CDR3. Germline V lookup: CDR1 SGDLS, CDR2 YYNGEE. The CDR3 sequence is CASSPMKGLNEQFF. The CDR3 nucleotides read TGTGCCAGCAGCCCTATGAAGGGACTGAATGAGCAGTTCTTC.

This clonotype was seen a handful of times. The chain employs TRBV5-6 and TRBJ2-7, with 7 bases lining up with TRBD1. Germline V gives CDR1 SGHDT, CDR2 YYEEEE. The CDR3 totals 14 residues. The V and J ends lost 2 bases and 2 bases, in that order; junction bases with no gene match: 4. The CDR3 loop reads CASSFWDRPYEQYF. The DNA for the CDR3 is TGTGCCAGCAGCTTCTGGGACAGACCCTACGAGCAGTACTTC.

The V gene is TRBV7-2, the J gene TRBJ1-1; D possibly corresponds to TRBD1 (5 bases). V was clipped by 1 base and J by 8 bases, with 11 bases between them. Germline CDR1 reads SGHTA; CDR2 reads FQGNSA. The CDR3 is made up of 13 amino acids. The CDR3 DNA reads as TGTGCCAGCAGCTTAGAACCAGGGACGGAAGCTTTCTTT. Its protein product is CASSLEPGTEAFF.

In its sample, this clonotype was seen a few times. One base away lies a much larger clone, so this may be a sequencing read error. The CDR3 DNA sequence: TGCAGTGCTAGACAGGGGGCGAGCACCGGGGAGCTGTTTTTT. Protein sequence: CSARQGASTGELFF. This chain links TRBV20-1 with TRBJ2-2; 8 positions agree with TRBD1. The CDR3 loop spans 14 amino acids. The V gene end was trimmed by 2 bases and the J gene end by 4 bases; junction bases not matched to a gene: 3. The germline V gene has CDR1 DFQATT and CDR2 SNEGSKA (reference sequence).

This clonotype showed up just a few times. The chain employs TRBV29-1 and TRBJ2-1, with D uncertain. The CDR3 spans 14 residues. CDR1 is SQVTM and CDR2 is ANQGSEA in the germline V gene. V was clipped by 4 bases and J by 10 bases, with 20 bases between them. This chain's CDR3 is CSVVRKGLSAEQFF. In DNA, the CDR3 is TGCAGCGTTGTACGGAAGGGCCTCTCAGCCGAGCAGTTCTTC.

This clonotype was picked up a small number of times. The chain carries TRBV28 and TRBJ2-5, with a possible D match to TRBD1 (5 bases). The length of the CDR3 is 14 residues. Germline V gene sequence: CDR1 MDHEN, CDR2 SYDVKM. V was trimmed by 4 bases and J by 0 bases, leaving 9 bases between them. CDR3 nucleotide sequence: TGTGCCAGCAGTTCACACAGGTACCAAGAGACCCAGTACTTC. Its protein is CASSSHRYQETQYF.

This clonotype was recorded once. DNA for the CDR3: TGTGCCAGCAGCTCCCCCCGTCAGAGGAGGAATTCACCCCTCCACTTT. This encodes CASSSPRQRRNSPLHF. V and J are TRBV11-2 and TRBJ1-6; unclear D gene. Looked up from germline, CDR1 is SGHAT and CDR2 is FQNNGV. CDR3 length equals 16 residues. Trimming removed 4 bases from V and 7 bases from J, with 17 bases in between.